This T cell receptor (beta chain) was recorded in a study of CD4+ T cells in melanoma. Notes on the study in general: CD8+ T cell, macrophage and B cell function reportedly correlated with neoantigen-specific CD4+ T cells. Neoantigen-specific CD4+ T cells in melanoma reportedly had diverse differentiation states.

Produced via immunoSEQ multiplex PCR; TCRdb's table is partial and in-frame only. The sample contains roughly 52,000 clones, over 60% of which appear only once. The germline CDR1 and CDR2 sequences are GTSNPN and SVGIG (reference sequence). The CDR3 runs to 16 residues. A remark on this clone: The antigen remains undetermined.

This TCR derives from a human donor with melanoma. Sequencing was performed on tumor tissue. The J gene is TRBJ1-1, the V gene TRBV30; D might be TRBD1 (6 bases). CDR3 in amino acids: CASVKPGQYPKTEAFF. CDR3 DNA: TGTGCGTCGGTGAAACCGGGACAATACCCGAAGACTGAAGCTTTCTTT.